This is a list of T cell receptor beta chains from one sample in a study of Ad26.COV2.S vaccination and SARS-CoV-2 variants. Sequencing used immunoSEQ multiplex PCR; TCRdb keeps in-frame clones, though not all of them. This sample carries over 400,000 clones, about 91% of them seen once, and the ten largest clones take about 2.4%. This specimen was peripheral blood, taken in a trial of Ad26.COV2.S vaccine versus placebo. These receptors all stem from a person aged 18-60 years who received the Ad26.COV2.S COVID-19 vaccine or a placebo. Both conserved end residues are part of each CDR3. The order of the fields is V gene, D gene, J gene, CDR3 protein, CDR3 DNA. The D gene is left open where the match is weak.

V gene: TRBV6-1; D gene: -; J gene: TRBJ1-5; CDR3 protein: CASSELQGYQPQHF; CDR3 DNA: TGTGCCAGCAGTGAACTACAGGGATATCAGCCCCAGCATTTT
V gene: TRBV4-2; D gene: -; J gene: TRBJ1-6; CDR3 protein: CASSQDVFASHGSPLHF; CDR3 DNA: TGTGCCAGCAGCCAAGATGTTTTCGCAAGTCACGGATCACCCCTCCACTTT
V gene: TRBV2; D gene: TRBD2; J gene: TRBJ2-3; CDR3 protein: CASSVIGTTQDTQYF; CDR3 DNA: TGTGCCAGCAGTGTAATCGGGACTACCCAAGATACGCAGTATTTT
V gene: TRBV18; D gene: -; J gene: TRBJ1-5; CDR3 protein: CASSPRREQPQHF; CDR3 DNA: TGTGCCAGCTCACCACGGAGGGAACAGCCCCAGCATTTT
V gene: TRBV7-9; D gene: -; J gene: TRBJ2-7; CDR3 protein: CASSPYYEQYF; CDR3 DNA: TGTGCCAGCAGCCCCTACTACGAGCAGTACTTC
V gene: TRBV4-2; D gene: -; J gene: TRBJ2-1; CDR3 protein: CASSQDREYGEQFF; CDR3 DNA: TGTGCCAGCAGCCAAGATAGGGAGTATGGTGAGCAGTTCTTC
V gene: TRBV5-8; D gene: TRBD1; J gene: TRBJ1-4; CDR3 protein: CASSLQGGTANEKLFF; CDR3 DNA: TGTGCCAGCAGCTTACAGGGGGGAACGGCTAATGAAAAACTGTTTTTT
V gene: TRBV12-3/TRBV12-4; D gene: -; J gene: TRBJ1-6; CDR3 protein: CASGTSYNSPLHF; CDR3 DNA: TGTGCCAGCGGGACCTCCTATAATTCACCCCTCCACTTT
V gene: TRBV30; D gene: -; J gene: TRBJ2-1; CDR3 protein: CAWSVLGTGNEQFF; CDR3 DNA: TGTGCCTGGAGTGTGCTTGGGACCGGGAATGAGCAGTTCTTC
V gene: TRBV3-1/TRBV3-2; D gene: -; J gene: TRBJ2-3; CDR3 protein: CASSQMTYLATDTQYF; CDR3 DNA: TGTGCCAGCAGCCAAATGACCTACCTGGCGACAGATACGCAGTATTTT
V gene: TRBV7-9; D gene: -; J gene: TRBJ1-3; CDR3 protein: CASRPNSGNTIYF; CDR3 DNA: TGTGCCAGCAGACCCAACTCTGGAAACACCATATATTTT
V gene: TRBV5-1; D gene: TRBD2; J gene: TRBJ2-7; CDR3 protein: CASTRGDLAGYEQYF; CDR3 DNA: TGCGCCAGCACTCGGGGCGATCTAGCGGGGTACGAGCAGTACTTC
V gene: TRBV9; D gene: -; J gene: TRBJ2-1; CDR3 protein: CASSVVSRYNEQFF; CDR3 DNA: TGTGCCAGCAGCGTAGTTTCCCGGTACAATGAGCAGTTCTTC